This T cell receptor (beta chain) derives from a study of tumor-infiltrating lymphocytes in primary liver carcinoma. At the level of the study: Enrolled patients were male and female, aged 30 to 69 years.

Overall study findings and caveats: It was in tumors, not blood, that the top-250-clone fraction was significantly higher (p = 0.039). In tumor-adjacent and tumor-blood pairs, overlap was lower than in tumor region pairs.

This CDR3 is 16 amino acids long. Germline CDR1 is SGHAT and CDR2 is FQNNGV. Extraction also yielded germline DNA, while blood RNA was obtained from unsorted whole blood. The researchers drew 3 to 5 milliliters of peripheral blood before surgery. On this clonotype itself: Antigen specificity is unknown. The germline gene is not matched at one end of the junction; a read error may be the cause.

The template, approximately 500 ng total RNA, yielded TCR beta cDNA made with a constant-region primer. The TCR beta library was amplified through three nested multiplex PCR rounds in a modified ARM-PCR procedure. Running 10 cycles apiece, the first two PCR rounds relied on TRBV1-TRBV30 forward primers together with a C-beta reverse primer. Via MiXCR, TCRdb re-called the multiplex PCR reads, giving one row per CDR3 protein. The table has 310,000 or so distinct CDR3 sequences, about two thirds seen once. This receptor was obtained from a man aged 35 to 55 with primary liver carcinoma and hepatitis B virus infection. What was sequenced was peripheral blood. The rearrangement joins TRBV11-2 to TRBJ2-3; unclear D gene. CDR3 sequence (DNA): TGTGCCAACAGCTCAAGAAGGTTGACGGGTGCTGGTACGCAGTATTTT. This translates into CANSSRRLTGAGTQYF.